The rows below give T cell receptor beta chains drawn from one sample of a study of cytomegalovirus exposure and HLA in healthy donors. Profiling relied on immunoSEQ multiplex PCR, and the TCRdb table lists in-frame clones only, not all of them. The table has 50,000 or so clones, 65% to 80% seen once. Input material: PBMCs. Source of these receptors: a man in his forties in good health and CMV-seropositive. Each CDR3 is given with its conserved first and last residue. Fields, in order: D gene, J gene, clone size, V gene, CDR3 length, CDR3 protein, CDR3 DNA. The D gene is left open where the match is weak. Rows may omit the clone size; those that give it use once, few, many or a size class.

-,TRBJ1-1,few,TRBV5-5,11,CASNGGTEAFF,TGTGCTAGCAACGGGGGGACTGAAGCTTTCTTT
-,TRBJ2-2,-,TRBV6-5,15,CASSYSDSPGGELFF,TGTGCCAGCAGTTACTCGGACAGCCCGGGCGGGGAGCTGTTTTTT
TRBD1,TRBJ2-7,-,TRBV5-1,14,CASSAGTGYDEQYF,TGCGCCAGCAGCGCCGGGACAGGGTATGACGAGCAGTACTTC
-,TRBJ1-2,-,TRBV30,12,CAWSRGNYGYTF,TGTGCCTGGAGTAGGGGAAACTATGGCTACACCTTC
-,TRBJ2-3,-,TRBV5-1,14,CASCTGMQPDTQYF,TGCGCCAGCTGCACGGGGATGCAGCCAGATACGCAGTATTTT
TRBD1,TRBJ1-1,-,TRBV7-3,15,CASSLGTGIGTEAFF,TGTGCCAGCAGCCTGGGGACAGGGATAGGCACTGAAGCTTTCTTT
TRBD1,TRBJ2-7,-,TRBV27,13,CLRAAGGFHEQYF,TGTCTCCGGGCGGCAGGGGGCTTCCACGAGCAGTACTTC
-,TRBJ1-5,-,TRBV7-8,16,CASSVGGAESNQPQHF,TGTGCCAGCAGCGTCGGGGGGGCGGAAAGCAATCAGCCCCAGCATTTT
-,TRBJ1-3,few,TRBV9,12,CASSVTGNTIYF,TGTGCCAGCAGCGTCACAGGAAACACCATATATTTT
TRBD2,TRBJ2-3,few,TRBV5-4,12,CASSFGAGGQYF,TGTGCCAGCAGCTTCGGAGCGGGGGGGCAGTATTTT
-,TRBJ1-5,-,TRBV6-5,15,CASSYTQDSNQPQHF,TGTGCCAGCAGTTACACCCAGGATAGCAATCAGCCCCAGCATTTT
TRBD2,TRBJ2-2,-,TRBV7-9,17,CASSFPPGIAGAGELFF,TGTGCCAGCAGCTTCCCCCCCGGGATAGCGGGGGCTGGGGAGCTGTTTTTT
TRBD1,TRBJ2-2,few,TRBV5-4,18,CASSLPPGQGSNTGELFF,TGTGCCAGCAGCTTACCCCCGGGACAGGGGTCGAACACCGGGGAGCTGTTTTTT
TRBD1,TRBJ1-3,-,TRBV5-1,15,CASSLTGQAGNTIYF,TGCGCCAGCAGCTTGACGGGACAGGCTGGAAACACCATATATTTT
-,TRBJ1-1,-,TRBV7-6,18,CASSSRGKFQGYGTEAFF,TGTGCCAGCAGTTCACGAGGGAAGTTCCAGGGGTACGGAACTGAAGCTTTCTTT
-,TRBJ1-2,-,TRBV4-1,13,CASSQYTAYGYTF,TGCGCCAGCAGCCAATATACTGCTTATGGCTACACCTTC